A selection of T cell receptor beta chains follows, all from one sample in a study of tumor and adjacent non-tumor tissue in lung cancer. TCRdb used MiXCR to reprocess the multiplex PCR reads, holding one entry per CDR3 protein. Of about 75,000 distinct CDR3 sequences in the sample, around 74% were seen once. Specimen: lung tumor tissue. Every receptor here comes from a woman aged 45-59 years with non-small cell lung cancer. CDR3s include the opening cysteine and the closing phenylalanine or tryptophan. Clone size is stated in some rows and not others, as once, few, many or a class when expanded.

.	TRBV5-1	TRBJ2-1	CASSQGWTALGEQFF
.	TRBV6-1	TRBJ2-2	CASSPRARTGELFF
.	TRBV4-2	TRBJ2-3	CVSSQAGVDTQYF
once	TRBV29-1	TRBJ1-2	CSVEPTAGKGEKGWGYTF
few	TRBV9	TRBJ2-3	CASSAGLAGGTDTQYF
once	TRBV13	TRBJ2-3	CASSLTVVGMQYF
.	TRBV11-2	TRBJ2-1	CASSLTRPGLAAGHGYNEQFF
.	TRBV29-1	TRBJ2-1	CSVEGEEGGSYNEQIF
many	TRBV10-1	TRBJ2-1	CASSEKPGRGSYNEQFF
.	TRBV12-3/TRBV12-4	TRBJ2-3	CASSLRTEGRADTQYF
few	TRBV28	TRBJ1-5	CASSFPGTGYQPQQF
.	TRBV11-1	TRBJ2-4	CAISSLPQRGKNIQCF
few	TRBV29-1	TRBJ2-2	CSVHGQGVIGELFF
.	TRBV11-2	TRBJ2-2	CVSGYTTDTGELFF
.	TRBV29-1	TRBJ2-1	CSVFSGETEQFF
many	TRBV7-8	TRBJ2-3	CASSPLGGTQYF
.	TRBV6-5	TRBJ1-1	CAAQRGTNTEAFF
.	TRBV11-2	TRBJ2-1	CTSSLEAGGHNEQFF
.	TRBV11-2	TRBJ1-2	CASCSIRSYGYIF
.	TRBV11-2	TRBJ2-7	CASSLSDTAYKLYF
.	TRBV6-5	TRBJ2-7	CASSYGSAAYGQYF
once	TRBV29-1	TRBJ2-5	CNVELVTYQETQYF